One T cell receptor beta chain is described in this entry. The antigen it binds to is not known. Base qualities are not provided; no much larger clone lies one nucleotide away. V loses 6 bases of germline sequence and J loses 2 bases, and the interval between the two ends is 23 bases. The CDR3 covers 17 residues, taking in both the cysteine and the phenylalanine. Only the CDR3 portion is preserved as DNA: 51 bases, with reading frame beginning at the first base. Per the germline V gene, MDHEN is the CDR1 and SYDVKM is the CDR2. This specimen comes from a study of blood T cell repertoires in COVID-19 (dated by TCRdb to about 2020). Regarding the complete study: Samples from collaborators originated in the United States, Italy and Spain and spanned both the acute and convalescent phases of COVID-19. The material from the prospective study consisted of cDNA or gDNA derived from T cells, B-cell-depleted T cells, or PBMCs. Subjects who had been exposed to COVID-19, were actively infected with it, or had recovered from it provided the deeply sampled blood TCRbeta repertoires that made up the dataset. The repertoires were released in a freely available public database intended as a resource for research on the immune response to SARS-CoV-2. The samples were drawn from two sources: the first 160 participants of the ongoing ImmuneRACE study, and over 1,000 subjects contributed by 6 global collaborators. A de-identified subject ID, COVID-19 status, age in years and sex were almost always included in the sample metadata. HLA class I and class II types, where available, came from metadata supplied by the sample provider rather than from assay-based typing.

Paper-wide results and their limitations: How much clinical and demographic metadata was included differed by source and by participant, and the metadata was provided uncurated.

TCRbeta CDR3 regions were amplified from genomic DNA by means of the immunoSEQ Assay, a bias-controlled multiplex PCR. The original pipeline was this. Nucleated cell counts per sample were estimated from amplification of reference gene primers within the assay. Sequence reads were collapsed and filtered to measure the absolute abundance of every unique TCRbeta CDR3 rearrangement. For each sample, productive Simpson clonality was calculated as the square root of Simpson's diversity index across productive rearrangements. Entries here come from immuneACCESS through TCRdb and include only in-frame sequences with V and J called. Some clones fail to appear in such tables; in the studies checked, an unresolved V gene covers under half of the shortfall, and the cause of the remainder is unknown. D and trimming come from the DNA, and the V and J calls and clone size come from that table. The sample table shows some 170,000 clones, and around 80% are seen once. The ten largest make up roughly 19% of the sample.

Each collaborating institution followed its own protocols to collect whole blood in K2EDTA tubes. For TCRbeta analysis, collaborator samples were shipped as frozen whole blood, as isolated PBMCs, or as DNA extracted from either sample type. In this chain, TRBV28 is recombined with TRBJ2-7; TRBD2 is possibly the D segment (6 matching bases). This receptor was obtained from a woman aged 80 or over with acute or convalescent COVID-19. Source material: peripheral blood. The encoded CDR3 is CASRGRRTGLRAYEQYF. Here is the DNA: TGTGCCAGCAGAGGAAGGAGGACGGGACTTAGGGCCTACGAGCAGTACTTC.